This TCR beta chain derives from a study of shared clonotypes between healthy human individuals. Study-wide background: The donors, two women and three men, were aged 18 to 49. General study findings and limits: Blood was the sole source, and tissue repertoires probably differ.

The CDR3 is 15 residues long. The germline CDR1 and CDR2 sequences are MRHNA and SNTAGT. V lost 0 bases, J lost 1 base, and 6 bases lay in between. Each unsorted PBMC replicate got 300 ng genomic DNA, around 30,000 genomes. Assay: immunoSEQ multiplex PCR; the TCRdb copy retains only in-frame clones and omits some. The table shows about 480,000 clones, with 60% to 85% occurring only once. There are many counts of this clone. Antigen specificity is unknown. The same CDR3 arises from other DNA sequences in this sample as well. The V and J genes are TRBV6-4 and TRBJ2-2, with D possibly being TRBD2 (6 bases). Input material: PBMCs. The source of this sequence is a woman in her thirties or forties in good health. Some clones in this sample may be carry-over from other donors' samples. The chain's CDR3 is CASSDSSGNTGELFF. The CDR3 nucleotides read TGTGCCAGCAGTGACTCTAGCGGGAACACCGGGGAGCTGTTTTTT.